The rows below give T cell receptor beta chains drawn from one sample of a study of a mutant IDH1 vaccine in newly diagnosed glioma. No antigen is known for these receptors. Assay used: immunoSEQ multiplex PCR; TCRdb lists only in-frame clones, some missing. Of more than 40,000 clones detected, over 75% appear once; the ten largest clones hold under 2%. The sequences come from PBMCs, collected from a glioma patient whose treatment included an IDH1 peptide vaccine. These receptors originate from a woman aged 40 to 55 with glioma. Each CDR3 is given with its conserved first and last residue. The order of the fields is V gene, clone size, D gene, J gene, CDR3 protein, CDR3 DNA. D genes are given only for firm matches. Part of the rows lack a size; the others show once, few, many or a class for expanded clones.

v_call: TRBV5-4; clone_size: once; d_call: -; j_call: TRBJ2-5; cdr3_aa: CASSFSSGETQYF; cdr3_nt: TGTGCCAGCAGCTTCTCCAGCGGAGAGACCCAGTACTTC
v_call: TRBV5-1; clone_size: -; d_call: TRBD1; j_call: TRBJ1-2; cdr3_aa: CASAGQGVAYGYTF; cdr3_nt: TGCGCCAGCGCCGGACAGGGGGTTGCCTATGGCTACACCTTC
v_call: TRBV18; clone_size: -; d_call: TRBD1; j_call: TRBJ2-1; cdr3_aa: CASSLTTGVLYNEQFF; cdr3_nt: TGTGCCAGCTCACTTACGACAGGGGTCCTCTACAATGAGCAGTTCTTC
v_call: TRBV30; clone_size: -; d_call: TRBD1; j_call: TRBJ2-2; cdr3_aa: CAWSYRGTGELFF; cdr3_nt: TGTGCCTGGAGCTACAGGGGAACCGGGGAGCTGTTTTTT
v_call: TRBV5-6; clone_size: -; d_call: -; j_call: TRBJ1-1; cdr3_aa: CASSLARVGQKVFF; cdr3_nt: TGTGCCAGCAGCTTGGCGCGGGTTGGGCAGAAGGTGTTCTTT
v_call: TRBV30; clone_size: -; d_call: -; j_call: TRBJ1-1; cdr3_aa: CAWKKSSLGEAFF; cdr3_nt: TGTGCCTGGAAAAAGTCCAGCTTAGGTGAAGCTTTCTTT
v_call: TRBV2; clone_size: -; d_call: -; j_call: TRBJ2-7; cdr3_aa: CASRPRQDPYEQYF; cdr3_nt: TGTGCCAGCAGACCCAGACAGGACCCCTACGAGCAGTACTTC
v_call: TRBV5-6; clone_size: -; d_call: TRBD1; j_call: TRBJ1-1; cdr3_aa: CASSFGDRGLTEAFF; cdr3_nt: TGTGCCAGCAGCTTCGGGGACAGGGGGCTCACTGAAGCTTTCTTT
v_call: TRBV7-8; clone_size: -; d_call: TRBD1; j_call: TRBJ2-7; cdr3_aa: CASSFLPGQGVYEQYF; cdr3_nt: TGTGCCAGCAGCTTCCTACCGGGACAGGGTGTCTACGAGCAGTACTTC
v_call: TRBV10-3; clone_size: -; d_call: -; j_call: TRBJ2-6; cdr3_aa: CAISESASGANVLTF; cdr3_nt: TGTGCCATCAGTGAGTCGGCCTCTGGGGCCAACGTCCTGACTTTC
v_call: TRBV5-1; clone_size: -; d_call: TRBD1; j_call: TRBJ1-1; cdr3_aa: CASGTGVGPEAFF; cdr3_nt: TGCGCCAGCGGCACAGGGGTGGGCCCTGAAGCTTTCTTT